This T cell receptor beta chain emerged from a study of blood T cell repertoires in COVID-19. Study-level background: Researchers got acute and convalescent COVID-19 samples from the United States, Italy and Spain.

Germline V CDR1 and CDR2: SEHNR, FQNEAQ (reference sequence). The CDR3 consists of 15 residues. Trimming stripped 2 bases from V and 5 bases from J, with 12 bases between. All enrollees were roughly 18 to 90 years old and from about 25 US areas. Cohort assignment relied on participant-reported clinical history. Under the authors' procedure: Quantification of nucleated cells was approximated via reference gene primer amplification. Assay used: immunoSEQ multiplex PCR; TCRdb lists only in-frame clones, some missing. Clonal size and the V and J genes are those of that table, whereas D and trimming came from the DNA. The sample records 310,000 or so clones, 90% being singletons.

The chain recombines TRBV7-9 with TRBJ2-2; tentatively, D is TRBD2 (6 bases). Sequencing was done on a sample of PBMCs or T cells enriched from blood (not recorded which). This clonotype was sampled from a woman aged 18-35 years with acute COVID-19. CDR3 nucleotides: TGTGCCAGCAGCTTATCCGGGAGAGGTACCGGGGAGCTGTTTTTT. This gives the protein CASSLSGRGTGELFF. Complete variable domain (other parts from reference TRBV7-9 and TRBJ2-2): DTGVSQNPRHKITKRGQNVTFRCDPISEHNRLYWYRQTLGQGPEFLTYFQNEAQLEKSRLLSDRFSAERPKGSFSTLEIQRTEQGDSAMYLCASSLSGRGTGELFFGEGSRLTVL.